Listed below are T cell receptor beta chains from one sample, sequenced in a study of blood T cell repertoires in COVID-19. Here immunoSEQ multiplex PCR was the method, and the copy in TCRdb shows in-frame clones only, minus some. The sample has 200,000 or so clones, around nine tenths seen once. Source material: peripheral blood. The receptors shown here come from a man aged 50 to 60 with COVID-19, enrolled during active disease. CDR3s include the opening cysteine and the closing phenylalanine or tryptophan. D genes are given only for firm matches. For some rows the clone size is stated as once, few or many, or as a class when expanded; others skip it.

d_gene,abundance,len,j_gene,v_gene,CDR3aa
TRBD2,-,15,TRBJ2-7,TRBV18,CASSQGAGGHDEQYF
TRBD2,-,17,TRBJ2-5,TRBV7-8,CASSPTGTSGGLETQYF
-,few,16,TRBJ1-1,TRBV7-9,CASSLPGRGWTTEAFF
-,-,13,TRBJ2-5,TRBV7-2,CASSFAVQETQYF
-,-,15,TRBJ1-2,TRBV7-8,CASSLRGQPNYGYTF
-,many,12,TRBJ1-1,TRBV29-1,CSALGQSTEAFF
-,-,13,TRBJ1-5,TRBV28,CASTLQGGQPQHF
-,-,14,TRBJ1-4,TRBV2,CASRTGTLREKLFF
-,-,17,TRBJ1-6,TRBV18,CASSPRNQGRANSPLHF
-,-,11,TRBJ2-3,TRBV24-1,CASEQGETQYF
TRBD2,-,15,TRBJ2-5,TRBV4-3,CASSQDYRRGETQYF
-,-,14,TRBJ1-1,TRBV6-6,CASSGRGGSTEAFF
-,-,14,TRBJ1-2,TRBV6-6,CASSYDRANYGYTF
-,-,16,TRBJ1-3,TRBV6-6,CASSYGGAFSGNTIYF
-,-,11,TRBJ2-7,TRBV30,CAWSAGSEQYF
TRBD1,-,15,TRBJ2-2,TRBV2,CASNRDRGSTGELFF
-,-,16,TRBJ1-4,TRBV11-2,CASSTTRGGYNEKLFF
TRBD2,-,14,TRBJ2-3,TRBV29-1,CSVVAGGLIDTQYF
TRBD2,-,16,TRBJ2-7,TRBV7-8,CASSLGLAGADYEQYF
TRBD2,-,15,TRBJ2-7,TRBV7-3,CASSLRGSGDYEQYF
-,-,14,TRBJ2-5,TRBV5-1,CASSLGVPQETQYF
-,-,18,TRBJ1-6,TRBV5-1,CASSPDRGPPYYNSPLHF
TRBD2,-,14,TRBJ2-7,TRBV5-5,CASSLSGTSVEQYF
TRBD2,-,18,TRBJ2-3,TRBV7-9,CASSPRLTQAGDTDTQYF
TRBD1,-,16,TRBJ2-5,TRBV6-5,CASSYTGTGAQETQYF
-,-,16,TRBJ2-4,TRBV11-2,CASSLVLTGVENIQYF
-,-,16,TRBJ1-6,TRBV6-5,CASSYSLAGSNSPLHF
-,-,14,TRBJ1-3,TRBV5-4,CASRRSDSGNTIYF
-,-,14,TRBJ2-7,TRBV4-1,CASSPPGTWGEQYF